The 17 T cell receptor beta chains below were found in one sample sequenced in a study of blood T cells in healthy people across ages. For the second PCR, which ran for about 7 to 11 cycles, a sample-barcoded 5' primer and a J-beta primer mix were used. MiXCR, applied by TCRdb to the 5' RACE reads, yields one record per CDR3 protein. The repertoire holds under 850,000 distinct CDR3 sequences, with 36% as singletons. The sample consisted of blood. The receptors were sampled from a man between 18 and 35 years old in good health.

This clonotype came up a few times. The J gene is TRBJ1-4, the V gene TRBV7-8; D unclear. This CDR3 has 14 amino acids. Germline lookup yields CDR1 SGHVS and CDR2 FQNEAQ. Trimming took 3 bases from V and 5 from J, leaving 10 bases between them. DNA of the CDR3: TGTGCCAGCAGCTTCAAAGGCCTAAATGAAAAACTGTTTTTT. Translation gives CASSFKGLNEKLFF.

The rearrangement joins TRBV9 to TRBJ2-7, with 9 positions matching TRBD1. The germline V gene has CDR1 SGDLS and CDR2 YYNGEE. The CDR3 sequence is 14 residues long. V lost 6 bases, J lost 7 bases, and 11 bases stayed unmatched. DNA of the CDR3: TGTGCCAGCACCGTGACAGGGGGGGGCAATGAGCAGTACTTC. It encodes CASTVTGGGNEQYF.

The chain uses TRBV30 and TRBJ2-7; the match to TRBD1 covers 10 bases. The V gene's germline CDR1 is GTSNPN and CDR2 SVGIG (reference sequence). This CDR3 has 16 residues. V trimming: 0 bases; J trimming: 4 bases; junction bases outside the gene matches: 9. Written as DNA, the CDR3 is TGTGCCTGGAGTGTATCGGTCGGGACAGGGGTTTACGAGCAGTACTTC. This encodes CAWSVSVGTGVYEQYF.

This clonotype was counted a single time. The rearrangement links TRBV6-6 to TRBJ2-2; 11 nucleotides match TRBD2. Germline V gene sequence: CDR1 MNHNY, CDR2 SVGAGI (reference sequence). V lost 7 bases to trimming and J lost 2 bases; unmatched junction nucleotides: 9. This CDR3 contains 17 residues. The CDR3 DNA reads TGTGCCAGCACCGGCGGGCTAGCGGGGGGTAACACCGGGGAGCTGTTTTTT. The encoded protein is CASTGGLAGGNTGELFF.

Comment on this clonotype: Since no conserved phenylalanine or tryptophan closes the CDR3, a read error is the likely cause. CDR3 nucleotide sequence: TGTGCCAGCAGTTTAATCCGGGGCTCTAGCGACACTGAAGCTTTCTTA. As protein: CASSLIRGSSDTEAFL. The V and J genes are TRBV12-3 or TRBV12-4 and TRBJ1-1, with D tentatively TRBD1 (5 bases). The CDR3 is made up of 16 amino acids. V was trimmed by 2 bases and J by 3 bases, leaving 16 bases between them.

V and J are TRBV3-1 and TRBJ1-2, with no clear D. V was clipped by 0 bases and J by 7 bases, with 6 bases between them. This CDR3 is 12 amino acids long. Germline V gene lookup returns CDR1 LGHDT and CDR2 YNNKEL (reference sequence). DNA of the CDR3: TGTGCCAGCAGCCAAGACACCAGTGGCTACACCTTC. This encodes CASSQDTSGYTF.

The chain carries TRBV7-8 and TRBJ1-6, with 8 bases fitting TRBD1. The CDR3 totals 15 residues. From germline, CDR1 is SGHVS and CDR2 FQNEAQ. The V segment lost 3 bases and the J segment 7 bases; nucleotides outside the gene matches: 5. The CDR3 loop is CASSFETGANSPLHF. Written as DNA, the CDR3 is TGTGCCAGCAGCTTCGAGACAGGGGCCAATTCACCCCTCCACTTT. The variable domain in full, with the rest retrieved from reference TRBV7-8 and TRBJ1-6, is GAGVSQSPRYKVAKRGQDVALRCDPISGHVSLFWYQQALGQGPEFLTYFQNEAQLDKSGLPSDRFFAERPEGSVSTLKIQRTQQEDSAVYLCASSFETGANSPLHFGNGTRLTVT.

This clonotype was detected only a few times. J is TRBJ1-4 and V is TRBV14; the match to TRBD1 covers 7 bases. This CDR3 spans 16 amino acids. The germline V gene encodes CDR1 SGHDN and CDR2 FVKESK. V gave up 1 base and J gave up 3 bases; unmatched junction bases: 5. CDR3 residues: CASSQANRGSNEKLFF. In DNA form, the CDR3 reads TGTGCCAGCAGCCAAGCGAACAGGGGATCTAATGAAAAACTGTTTTTT.

The V gene is TRBV5-6, the J gene TRBJ2-1, with D perhaps given as TRBD1 or TRBD2 (6 bases each). V dropped 4 bases and J dropped 13 bases, with 15 bases sitting between them. The CDR3 runs 12 residues. Germline-derived CDR1 and CDR2 are SGHDT and YYEEEE. The CDR3, as DNA: TGTGCCAGCAGCGTCGGTCGGGGGCCCCAGTTCTTC. This encodes CASSVGRGPQFF. Filled out from reference TRBV5-6 and TRBJ2-1, the complete variable domain reads DAGVTQSPTHLIKTRGQQVTLRCSPKSGHDTVSWYQQALGQGPQFIFQYYEEEERQRGNFPDRFSGHQFPNYSSELNVNALLLGDSALYLCASSVGRGPQFFGPGTRLTVL.

Regarding this clonotype: A read error may produce the germline difference seen at one junction end. This chain links TRBV7-3 with TRBJ2-1; D assignment may be TRBD1 or TRBD2 (5 bases each). Germline V lookup: CDR1 SGHTA, CDR2 FQGTGA. This CDR3 spans 19 amino acids. Here the CDR3 DNA reads TGTGTCAGCAGCCTTACCACACTAGATGGACTGGGGCCCTACAATGAGCAGTTCTTC. Its protein is CVSSLTTLDGLGPYNEQFF.

This rearrangement joins TRBV6-5 to TRBJ2-1; 8 bases line up with TRBD1. Germline loops: CDR1 MNHEY, CDR2 SVGAGI. The V gene end was trimmed by 6 bases and the J gene end by 7 bases; junction bases not matched to a gene: 11. The CDR3 has 15 residues. CDR3 loop: CASRGFRQGTNEQFF. DNA of the CDR3: TGTGCCAGCAGGGGATTCAGACAGGGGACGAATGAGCAGTTCTTC.

The rearrangement uses TRBV14 and TRBJ2-4; D is unresolved. The CDR3 has 12 amino acids. Trimming stripped 0 bases from V and 9 bases from J, with 6 bases between. Germline lookup yields CDR1 SGHDN and CDR2 FVKESK. The CDR3, as DNA: TGTGCCAGCAGCCAAGAACGCGGCATTCAGTACTTC. Protein: CASSQERGIQYF.

Many counts were recorded for this clonotype. The V and J genes are TRBV29-1 and TRBJ1-4; tentative D call: TRBD1 (5 bases). V lost 5 bases and J lost 3, with 13 bases in between. Germline assignment: CDR1 SQVTM and CDR2 ANQGSEA. The CDR3 is 14 residues long. DNA of the CDR3: TGCAGCGTTTCAACCGGGACTTCTAATGAAAAACTGTTTTTT. Amino acids: CSVSTGTSNEKLFF.

The chain employs TRBV7-9 and TRBJ1-2, with TRBD1 identical over 9 bases. The CDR3 consists of 13 residues. The V and J ends lost 6 bases and 3 bases, in that order; junction bases with no gene match: 2. Per germline, CDR1 SEHNR and CDR2 FQNEAQ (reference sequence). The CDR3 spells CASRWDRDYGYTF. CDR3 DNA: TGTGCCAGCAGGTGGGACAGGGACTATGGCTACACCTTC.

The chain links TRBV4-3 to TRBJ2-7; D is unclear. CDR1 is LGHNA and CDR2 is YSLEER in the germline V gene. V lost 4 bases and J 1 base, leaving 11 bases between the germline ends. The length of the CDR3 is 14 residues. Here the CDR3 DNA reads TGCGCCAGCAGCCCTTGGGGTTCGTCCTACGAGCAGTACTTC. It codes for CASSPWGSSYEQYF.

In its sample, this clonotype was seen a few times. V is TRBV2 and J is TRBJ2-7, with 7 bases that match TRBD1. With 5 bases clipped from V and 3 bases from J, the junction kept 13 bases outside the gene matches. CDR3 length: 16 residues. CDR1 is SNHLY, CDR2 FYNNEI, per germline. CDR3 nucleotide sequence: TGTGCCAGCAGTCAGACATGGACAGGCGACATCTACGAGCAGTACTTC. It translates to CASSQTWTGDIYEQYF.

Ten or more counts support this clonotype. CDR3 nucleotides: TGCAGCGTTGGAAAACAGGGGGCTGGGGGCTACACCTTC. This sequence encodes CSVGKQGAGGYTF. This chain links TRBV29-1 with TRBJ1-2; 9 bases are shared with TRBD1. The CDR3 is 13 amino acids. From germline, CDR1 is SQVTM and CDR2 ANQGSEA. J gave up 8 bases and V 4 bases, and 8 bases lay outside the gene matches.